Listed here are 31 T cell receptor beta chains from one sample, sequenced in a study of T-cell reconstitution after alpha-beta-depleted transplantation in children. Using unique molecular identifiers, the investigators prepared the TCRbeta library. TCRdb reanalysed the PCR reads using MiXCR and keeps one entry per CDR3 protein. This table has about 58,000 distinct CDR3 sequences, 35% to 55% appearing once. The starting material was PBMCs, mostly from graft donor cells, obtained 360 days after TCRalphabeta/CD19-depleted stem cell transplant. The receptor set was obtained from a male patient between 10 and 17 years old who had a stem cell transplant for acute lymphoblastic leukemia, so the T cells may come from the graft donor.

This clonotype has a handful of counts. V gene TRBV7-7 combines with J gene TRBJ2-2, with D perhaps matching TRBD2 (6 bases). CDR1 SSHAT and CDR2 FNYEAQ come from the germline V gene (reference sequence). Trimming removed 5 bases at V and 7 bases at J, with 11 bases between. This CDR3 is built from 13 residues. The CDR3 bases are TGTGCCAGCAGCCCCACAGCGGGCGGGGAGCTGTTTTTT. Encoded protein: CASSPTAGGELFF.

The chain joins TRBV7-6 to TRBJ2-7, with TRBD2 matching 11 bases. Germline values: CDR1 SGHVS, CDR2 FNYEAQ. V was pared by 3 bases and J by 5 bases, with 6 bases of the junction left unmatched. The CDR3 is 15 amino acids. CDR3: CASSFTSGRGDEQYF. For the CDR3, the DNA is TGTGCCAGCAGCTTTACTAGCGGGAGAGGCGACGAGCAGTACTTC.

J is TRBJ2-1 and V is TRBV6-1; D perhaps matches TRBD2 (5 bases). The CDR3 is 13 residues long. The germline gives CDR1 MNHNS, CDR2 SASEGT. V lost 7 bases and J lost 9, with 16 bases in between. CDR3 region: CASTYPAEGEQFF. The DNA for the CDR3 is TGTGCCAGCACCTACCCCGCTGAGGGTGAGCAGTTCTTC.

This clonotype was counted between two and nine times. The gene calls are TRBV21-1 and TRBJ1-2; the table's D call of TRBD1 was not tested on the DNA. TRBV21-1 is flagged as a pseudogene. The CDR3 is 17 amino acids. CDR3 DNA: TGTGCCAGCAGCAAGACACCCCAGTCATCAGGGAACTATGGCTACACCTTC. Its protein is CASSKTPQSSGNYGYTF.

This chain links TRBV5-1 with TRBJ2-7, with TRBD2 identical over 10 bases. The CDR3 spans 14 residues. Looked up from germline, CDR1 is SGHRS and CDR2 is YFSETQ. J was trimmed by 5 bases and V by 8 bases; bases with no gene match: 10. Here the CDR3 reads CASSAGGKTNEQYF. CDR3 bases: TGCGCCAGTTCAGCGGGAGGGAAAACGAACGAGCAGTACTTC.

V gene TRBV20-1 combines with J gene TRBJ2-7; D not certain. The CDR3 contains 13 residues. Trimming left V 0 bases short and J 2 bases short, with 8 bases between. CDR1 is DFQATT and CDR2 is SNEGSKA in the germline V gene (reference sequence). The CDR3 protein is CSARDTATYEQYF. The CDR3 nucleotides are TGCAGTGCTAGAGATACGGCTACCTACGAGCAGTACTTC.

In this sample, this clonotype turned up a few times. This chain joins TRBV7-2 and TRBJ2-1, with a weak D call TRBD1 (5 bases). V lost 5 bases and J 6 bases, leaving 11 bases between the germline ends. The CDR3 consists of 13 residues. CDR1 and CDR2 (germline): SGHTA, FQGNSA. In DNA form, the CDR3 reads TGTGCCAGCAGCGCCCGGACAATCAATGAGCAGTTCTTC. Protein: CASSARTINEQFF.

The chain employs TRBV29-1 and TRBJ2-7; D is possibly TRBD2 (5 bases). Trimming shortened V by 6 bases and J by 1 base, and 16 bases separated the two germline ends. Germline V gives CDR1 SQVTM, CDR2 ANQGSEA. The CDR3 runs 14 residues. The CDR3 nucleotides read TGCAGCGTGAGTCGGGATGGGTTATCCTACGAGCAGTACTTC. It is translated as CSVSRDGLSYEQYF.

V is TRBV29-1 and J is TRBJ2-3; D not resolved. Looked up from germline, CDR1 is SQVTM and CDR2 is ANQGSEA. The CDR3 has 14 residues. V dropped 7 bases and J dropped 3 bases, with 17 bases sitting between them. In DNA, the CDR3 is TGCAGCGCCGAGGTGGTCTCCGGGACAGATACGCAGTATTTT. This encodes CSAEVVSGTDTQYF.

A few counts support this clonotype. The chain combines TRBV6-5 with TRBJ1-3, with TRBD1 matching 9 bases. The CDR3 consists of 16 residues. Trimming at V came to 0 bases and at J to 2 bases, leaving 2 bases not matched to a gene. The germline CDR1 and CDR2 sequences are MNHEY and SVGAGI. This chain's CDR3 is CASSYSTGGPGNTIYF. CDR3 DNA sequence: TGTGCCAGCAGTTACTCGACAGGGGGTCCTGGAAACACCATATATTTT.

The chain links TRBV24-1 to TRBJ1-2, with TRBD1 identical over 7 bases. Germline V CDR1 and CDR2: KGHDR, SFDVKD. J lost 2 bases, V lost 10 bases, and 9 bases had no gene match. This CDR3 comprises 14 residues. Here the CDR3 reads CATSPGTVNYGYTF. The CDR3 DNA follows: TGTGCCACGAGCCCCGGGACAGTCAACTATGGCTACACCTTC.

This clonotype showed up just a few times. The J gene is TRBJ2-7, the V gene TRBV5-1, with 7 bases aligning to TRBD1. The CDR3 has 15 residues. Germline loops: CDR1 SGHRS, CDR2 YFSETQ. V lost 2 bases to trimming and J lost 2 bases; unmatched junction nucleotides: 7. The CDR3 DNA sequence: TGCGCCAGCAGCTTATCCGGGACAGCAACCTACGAGCAGTACTTC. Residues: CASSLSGTATYEQYF.

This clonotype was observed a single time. CDR3 bases: TGCAGTGCTACCGGAGGGACAAAAGCTTTCTTT. Encoded protein: CSATGGTKAFF. This chain connects TRBV20-1 to TRBJ1-1; D perhaps matches TRBD1 (6 bases). Trimming left V 4 bases short and J 9 bases short, with 12 bases between. This CDR3 is built from 11 residues. Per germline, CDR1 DFQATT and CDR2 SNEGSKA (reference sequence).

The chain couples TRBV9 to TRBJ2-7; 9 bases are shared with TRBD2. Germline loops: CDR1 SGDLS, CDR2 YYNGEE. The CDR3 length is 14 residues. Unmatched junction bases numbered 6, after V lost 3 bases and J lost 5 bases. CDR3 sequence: CASSAGTSFDEQYF. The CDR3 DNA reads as TGTGCCAGCAGCGCCGGGACTAGCTTCGACGAGCAGTACTTC. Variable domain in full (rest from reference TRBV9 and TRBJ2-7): DSGVTQTPKHLITATGQRVTLRCSPRSGDLSVYWYQQSLDQGLQFLIQYYNGEERAKGNILERFSAQQFPDLHSELNLSSLELGDSALYFCASSAGTSFDEQYFGPGTRLTVT.

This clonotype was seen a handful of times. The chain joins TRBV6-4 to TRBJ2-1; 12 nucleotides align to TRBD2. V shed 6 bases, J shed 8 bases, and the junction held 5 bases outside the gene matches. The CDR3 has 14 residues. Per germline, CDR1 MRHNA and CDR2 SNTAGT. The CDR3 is CASSLAGGPHEQFF. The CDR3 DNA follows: TGTGCCAGCAGCCTAGCGGGGGGGCCCCATGAGCAGTTCTTC.

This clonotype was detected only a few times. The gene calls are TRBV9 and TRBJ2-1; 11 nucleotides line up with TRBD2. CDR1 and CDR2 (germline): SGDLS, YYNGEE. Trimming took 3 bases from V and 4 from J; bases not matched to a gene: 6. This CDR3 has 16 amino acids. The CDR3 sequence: CASSAGTSGGYNEQFF. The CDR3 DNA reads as TGTGCCAGCAGCGCGGGGACTAGCGGTGGGTACAATGAGCAGTTCTTC.

CDR3 sequence (DNA): TGTGCCAGCAGAGAACAGGGAAACCAAGAGACCCAGTACTTC. Protein sequence: CASREQGNQETQYF. The chain is built from TRBV28 and TRBJ2-5; D is perhaps TRBD1 (6 bases). Germline V CDR1 and CDR2: MDHEN, SYDVKM. Trimming took off 6 bases at V and 0 bases at J, with 11 bases between the two ends. The CDR3 runs to 14 residues.

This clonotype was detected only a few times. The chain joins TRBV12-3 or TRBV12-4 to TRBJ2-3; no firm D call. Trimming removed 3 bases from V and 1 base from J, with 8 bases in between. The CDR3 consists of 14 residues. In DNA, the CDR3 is TGTGCCAGCAGTTTCATGGGTGGCACAGATACGCAGTATTTT. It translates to CASSFMGGTDTQYF.

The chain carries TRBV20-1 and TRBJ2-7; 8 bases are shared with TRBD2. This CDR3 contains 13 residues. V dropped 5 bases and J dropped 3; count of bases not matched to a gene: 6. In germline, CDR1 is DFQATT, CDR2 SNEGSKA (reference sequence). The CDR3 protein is CSARPGLDYEQYF. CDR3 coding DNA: TGCAGTGCTCGTCCGGGACTAGACTACGAGCAGTACTTC.

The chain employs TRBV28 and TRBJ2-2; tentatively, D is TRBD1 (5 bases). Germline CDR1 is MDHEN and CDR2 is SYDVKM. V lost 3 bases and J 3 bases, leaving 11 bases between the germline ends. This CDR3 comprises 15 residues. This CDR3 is CASSFWAGHTGELFF. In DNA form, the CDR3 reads TGTGCCAGCAGTTTCTGGGCAGGGCACACCGGGGAGCTGTTTTTT.

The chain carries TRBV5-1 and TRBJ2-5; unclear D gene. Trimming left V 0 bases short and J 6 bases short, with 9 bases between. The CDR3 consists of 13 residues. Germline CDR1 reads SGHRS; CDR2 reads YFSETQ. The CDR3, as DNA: TGCGCCAGCAGCTTGGACACGGACCAGACCCAGTACTTC. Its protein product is CASSLDTDQTQYF.

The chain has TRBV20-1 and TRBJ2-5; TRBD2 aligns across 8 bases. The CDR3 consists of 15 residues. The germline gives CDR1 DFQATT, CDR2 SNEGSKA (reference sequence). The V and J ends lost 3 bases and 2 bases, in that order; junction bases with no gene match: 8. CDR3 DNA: TGCAGTGCTAGCAAGCTCGGGACTAGGCAAGAGACCCAGTACTTC. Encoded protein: CSASKLGTRQETQYF.

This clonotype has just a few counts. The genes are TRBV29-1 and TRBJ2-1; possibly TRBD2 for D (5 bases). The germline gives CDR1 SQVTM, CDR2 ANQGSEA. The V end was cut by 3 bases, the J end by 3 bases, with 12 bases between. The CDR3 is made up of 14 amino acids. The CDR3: CSVDPLVIYNEQFF. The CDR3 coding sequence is TGCAGCGTTGACCCACTAGTGATCTACAATGAGCAGTTCTTC.

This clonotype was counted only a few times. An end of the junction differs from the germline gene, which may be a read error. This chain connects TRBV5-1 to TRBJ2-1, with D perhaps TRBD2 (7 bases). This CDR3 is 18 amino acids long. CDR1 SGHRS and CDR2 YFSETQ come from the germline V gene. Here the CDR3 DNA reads TGCGCCAGCAGCTTGGCCCCTCCTACGGGGGGCGCCTATAATGAGCAGTTCTTC. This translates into CASSLAPPTGGAYNEQFF.

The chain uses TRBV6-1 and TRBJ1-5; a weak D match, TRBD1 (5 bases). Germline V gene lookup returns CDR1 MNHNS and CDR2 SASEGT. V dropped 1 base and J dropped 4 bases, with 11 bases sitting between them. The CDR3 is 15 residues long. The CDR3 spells CASSEGGPGNQPQHF. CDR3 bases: TGTGCCAGCAGTGAAGGGGGCCCGGGGAATCAGCCCCAGCATTTT.

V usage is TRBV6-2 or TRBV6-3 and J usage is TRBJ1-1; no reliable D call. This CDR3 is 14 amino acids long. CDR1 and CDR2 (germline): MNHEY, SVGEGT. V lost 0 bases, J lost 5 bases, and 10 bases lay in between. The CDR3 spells CASSYSFPGTEAFF. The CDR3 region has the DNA TGTGCCAGCAGTTACTCGTTTCCGGGAACTGAAGCTTTCTTT.

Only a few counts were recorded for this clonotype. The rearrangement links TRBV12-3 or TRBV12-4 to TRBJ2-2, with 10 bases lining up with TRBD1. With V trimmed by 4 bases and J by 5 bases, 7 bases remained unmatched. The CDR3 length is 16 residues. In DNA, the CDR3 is TGTGCCAGCAGTTCAGGGGACAGGGGTTCAACCGGGGAGCTGTTTTTT. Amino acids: CASSSGDRGSTGELFF.

CDR3: CAINVLPSYNEQFF. Written as DNA, the CDR3 is TGTGCCATAAACGTACTCCCCTCCTACAATGAGCAGTTCTTC. The chain couples TRBV15 to TRBJ2-1; D gene uncertain. Germline V gives CDR1 LNHNV, CDR2 YYDKDF (reference sequence). The CDR3 consists of 14 residues. The V and J ends lost 10 bases and 0 bases respectively, with 13 bases between them.

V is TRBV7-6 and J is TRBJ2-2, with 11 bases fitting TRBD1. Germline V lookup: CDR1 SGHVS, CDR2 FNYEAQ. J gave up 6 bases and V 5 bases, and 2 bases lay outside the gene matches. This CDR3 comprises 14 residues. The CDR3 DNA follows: TGTGCCAGCAGCAAGGGACAGGGGGCCGGGGAGCTGTTTTTT. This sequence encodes CASSKGQGAGELFF.

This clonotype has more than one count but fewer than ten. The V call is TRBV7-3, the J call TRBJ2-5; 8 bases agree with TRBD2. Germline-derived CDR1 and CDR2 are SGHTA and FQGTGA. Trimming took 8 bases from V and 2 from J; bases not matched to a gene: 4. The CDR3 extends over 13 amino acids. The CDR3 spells CASGVAGQETQYF. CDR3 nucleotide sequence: TGTGCCAGCGGGGTAGCGGGGCAAGAGACCCAGTACTTC.

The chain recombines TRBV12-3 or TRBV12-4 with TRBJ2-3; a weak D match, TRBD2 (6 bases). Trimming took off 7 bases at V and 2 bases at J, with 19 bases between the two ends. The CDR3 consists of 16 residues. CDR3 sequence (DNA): TGTGCCAGCAATTCGGAAATGCGGGGACCCACAGATACGCAGTATTTT. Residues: CASNSEMRGPTDTQYF.